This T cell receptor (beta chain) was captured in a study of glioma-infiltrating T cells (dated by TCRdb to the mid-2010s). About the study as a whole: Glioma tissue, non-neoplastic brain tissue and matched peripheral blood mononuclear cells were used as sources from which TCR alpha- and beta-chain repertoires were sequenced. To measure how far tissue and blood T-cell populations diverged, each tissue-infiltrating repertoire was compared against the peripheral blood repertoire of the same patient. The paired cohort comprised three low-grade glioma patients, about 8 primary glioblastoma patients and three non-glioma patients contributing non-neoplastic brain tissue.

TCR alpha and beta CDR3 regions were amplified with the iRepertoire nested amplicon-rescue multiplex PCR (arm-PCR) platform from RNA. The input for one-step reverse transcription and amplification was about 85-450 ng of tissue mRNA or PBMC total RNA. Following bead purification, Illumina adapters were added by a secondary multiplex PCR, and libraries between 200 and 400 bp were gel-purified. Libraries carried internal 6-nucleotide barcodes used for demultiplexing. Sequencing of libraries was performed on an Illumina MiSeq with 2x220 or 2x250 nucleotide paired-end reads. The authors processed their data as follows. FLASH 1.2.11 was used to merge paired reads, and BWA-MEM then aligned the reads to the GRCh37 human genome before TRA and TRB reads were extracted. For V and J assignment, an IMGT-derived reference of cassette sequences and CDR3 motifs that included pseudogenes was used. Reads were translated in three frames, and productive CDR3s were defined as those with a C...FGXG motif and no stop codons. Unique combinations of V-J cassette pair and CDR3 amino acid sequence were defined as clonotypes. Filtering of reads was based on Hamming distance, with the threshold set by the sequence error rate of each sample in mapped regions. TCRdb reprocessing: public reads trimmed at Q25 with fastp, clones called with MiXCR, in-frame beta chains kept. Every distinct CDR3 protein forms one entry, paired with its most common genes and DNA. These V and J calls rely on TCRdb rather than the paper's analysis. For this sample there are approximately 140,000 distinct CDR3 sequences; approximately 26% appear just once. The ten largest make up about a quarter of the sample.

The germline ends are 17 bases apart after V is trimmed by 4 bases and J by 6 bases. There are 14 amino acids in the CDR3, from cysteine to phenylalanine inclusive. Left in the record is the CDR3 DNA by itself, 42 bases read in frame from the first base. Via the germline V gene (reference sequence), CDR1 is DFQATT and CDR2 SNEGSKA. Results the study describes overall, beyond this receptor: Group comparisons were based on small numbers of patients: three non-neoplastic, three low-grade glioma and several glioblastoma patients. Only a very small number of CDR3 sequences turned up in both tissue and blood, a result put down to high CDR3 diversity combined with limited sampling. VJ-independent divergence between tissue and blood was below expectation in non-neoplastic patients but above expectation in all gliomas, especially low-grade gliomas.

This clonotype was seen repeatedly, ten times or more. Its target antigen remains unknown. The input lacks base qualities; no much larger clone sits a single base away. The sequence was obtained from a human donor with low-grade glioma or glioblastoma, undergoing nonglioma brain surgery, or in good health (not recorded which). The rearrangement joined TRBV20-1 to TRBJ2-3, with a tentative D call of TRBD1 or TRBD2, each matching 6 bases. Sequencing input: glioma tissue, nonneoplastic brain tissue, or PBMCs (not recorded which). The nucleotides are TGCAGTGCTACGGGGGCGGGGCCCTCTGATACGCAGTATTTT. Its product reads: CSATGAGPSDTQYF.